This entry lists 15 T cell receptor beta chains sequenced from one sample in a study of blood T cell repertoires in COVID-19. Assay used: immunoSEQ multiplex PCR; TCRdb lists only in-frame clones, some missing. The sample has 70,000 or so clones, approximately 73% seen once. Sequenced: peripheral blood. All receptors come from a man in his 60s with COVID-19, enrolled during active disease.

This clone has just a few counts. The V gene is TRBV28, the J gene TRBJ1-2; D remains ambiguous. With 7 bases removed from V and 8 bases from J, the gap between germline ends came to 14 bases. The length of the CDR3 is 12 residues. Germline V gives CDR1 MDHEN, CDR2 SYDVKM. The CDR3 DNA is TGTGCCAGCATGGCGCCCGCCGGGGGCTACACCTTC. Amino acid sequence: CASMAPAGGYTF.

The rearrangement uses TRBV2 and TRBJ2-2; 9 positions match TRBD2. The CDR3 consists of 16 residues. Unmatched junction bases numbered 11, after V lost 6 bases and J lost 6 bases. The V gene's germline CDR1 is SNHLY and CDR2 FYNNEI. The CDR3 here is CASSGVAGVSPGELFF. DNA of the CDR3: TGTGCCAGCAGCGGGGTAGCGGGAGTGTCCCCCGGGGAGCTGTTTTTT.

The sample holds a few counts of this clone. The chain employs TRBV30 and TRBJ1-5; D is possibly TRBD1 (5 bases). Looked up from germline, CDR1 is GTSNPN and CDR2 is SVGIG (reference sequence). The CDR3 spans 15 residues. Deletions cut 4 bases from V and 0 bases from J, with 13 bases between. The CDR3 loop reads CAWTARGYSNQPQHF. The DNA of the CDR3 is TGTGCCTGGACAGCTAGGGGATATAGCAATCAGCCCCAGCATTTT.

The rearrangement joins TRBV6-5 to TRBJ2-7, with D possibly being TRBD2 (6 bases). The germline V and J ends were trimmed by 2 bases and 2 bases, with 13 bases remaining between them. CDR3 length: 15 residues. Germline CDR1 is MNHEY and CDR2 is SVGAGI. The CDR3: CASSYEPLAAYEQYF. The CDR3 DNA sequence: TGTGCCAGCAGTTACGAGCCACTAGCAGCCTACGAGCAGTACTTC.

The chain links TRBV19 to TRBJ1-3; 8 bases map to TRBD1. Germline CDR1 is LNHDA and CDR2 is SQIVND (reference sequence). Unmatched junction bases numbered 11, after V lost 1 base and J lost 3 bases. CDR3 length: 18 residues. This CDR3 reads CASSIVFGQGWDGNTIYF. The CDR3 nucleotides are TGTGCCAGTAGTATAGTCTTTGGACAGGGATGGGATGGAAACACCATATATTTT.

V is TRBV5-1 and J is TRBJ2-1, with D perhaps TRBD2 (5 bases). The length of the CDR3 is 16 residues. Per the germline V gene, CDR1 is SGHRS and CDR2 is YFSETQ. Trimming took 4 bases from V and 7 from J, leaving 21 bases between them. The CDR3 sequence: CASSPRGGVGSNEQFF. As DNA, the CDR3 is TGCGCCAGCAGCCCCCGAGGAGGCGTGGGGTCAAATGAGCAGTTCTTC.

The chain is built from TRBV5-4 and TRBJ2-1, with 10 nucleotides matching TRBD1. Losses at the gene ends were 3 bases for V and 9 bases for J; bases not matched to a gene: 9. Germline lookup yields CDR1 SGHNT and CDR2 YYREEE (reference sequence). This CDR3 is built from 15 residues. CDR3 residues: CASSSGQGRASEQFF. The CDR3 coding sequence is TGTGCCAGCAGCTCGGGACAGGGGAGGGCCAGTGAGCAGTTCTTC.

This clone came up a few times. The chain's CDR3 is CASSREYNQPQHF. CDR3 sequence (DNA): TGTGCCAGCAGCCGGGAGTACAATCAGCCCCAGCATTTT. The chain links TRBV21-1 to TRBJ1-5. TRBV21-1 is listed as a pseudogene. The CDR3 runs 13 residues.

The chain uses TRBV11-1 and TRBJ2-7; 13 bases map to TRBD2. The CDR3 spans 16 residues. With V trimmed by 5 bases and J by 5 bases, 9 bases remained unmatched. Germline-derived CDR1 and CDR2 are SGHAT and FQDESV (reference sequence). The CDR3 is CASSPSPGTSGDEQYF. Here the CDR3 DNA reads TGTGCCAGCAGCCCCTCTCCCGGGACTAGCGGGGACGAGCAGTACTTC.

This clone has just a few counts. The chain combines TRBV30 with TRBJ1-2; 7 nucleotides align to TRBD1. This CDR3 spans 14 amino acids. CDR1 is GTSNPN, CDR2 SVGIG, per germline (reference sequence). With 3 bases clipped from V and 5 bases from J, the junction kept 9 bases outside the gene matches. CDR3 nucleotides: TGTGCCTGGAGCTCCTTCAGGGGGAGGTATGGCTACACCTTC. Translated, it gives CAWSSFRGRYGYTF.

V usage is TRBV7-9 and J usage is TRBJ2-5, with 7 bases fitting TRBD1. Trimming took 6 bases from V and 2 from J; bases not matched to a gene: 3. Germline loops: CDR1 SEHNR, CDR2 FQNEAQ (reference sequence). The CDR3 contains 13 residues. CDR3 in DNA: TGTGCCAGCAGGGGGACAGCGCAAGAGACCCAGTACTTC. Translating gives CASRGTAQETQYF.

The V gene is TRBV10-2, the J gene TRBJ2-3; tentatively, D is TRBD2 (5 bases). Germline V gene sequence: CDR1 WSHSY, CDR2 SAAADI. V gave up 8 bases and J gave up 0 bases, with 12 bases separating them. The CDR3 contains 14 residues. CDR3 protein: CASGPLASTDTQYF. Written as DNA, the CDR3 is TGCGCCAGCGGCCCTCTAGCTAGCACAGATACGCAGTATTTT.

This clone was counted only a few times. The chain recombines TRBV7-6 with TRBJ2-4; TRBD1 might be the D (6 bases). Trimming pared 5 bases from V and 10 bases from J, leaving 21 bases between. Germline assignment: CDR1 SGHVS and CDR2 FNYEAQ. The CDR3 runs to 15 residues. The CDR3 protein is CASSPSTGKGFIQYF. The CDR3 DNA sequence: TGTGCCAGCAGCCCCTCAACAGGGAAAGGGTTTATTCAGTACTTC.

The sample holds one count of this clone. The V gene is TRBV24-1, the J gene TRBJ2-1; 7 positions match TRBD2. After removal of 5 bases from V and 4 bases from J, the junction contained 4 bases not matched to a gene. This CDR3 contains 14 residues. Germline values: CDR1 KGHDR, CDR2 SFDVKD. CDR3 DNA sequence: TGTGCCACCAGTGGATCTAGCGGATACAATGAGCAGTTCTTC. It codes for CATSGSSGYNEQFF.

The rearrangement joins TRBV7-3 to TRBJ2-5; 7 nucleotides line up with TRBD2. Looked up from germline, CDR1 is SGHTA and CDR2 is FQGTGA. Unmatched junction bases numbered 7, after V lost 5 bases and J lost 4 bases. This CDR3 has 14 residues. The CDR3 reads CASSPREGRETQYF. DNA of the CDR3: TGTGCCAGCAGCCCAAGGGAGGGGCGAGAGACCCAGTACTTC. Full variable domain (outside the CDR3, taken from reference TRBV7-3 and TRBJ2-5): GAGVSQTPSNKVTEKGKYVELRCDPISGHTALYWYRQSLGQGPEFLIYFQGTGAADDSGLPNDRFFAVRPEGSVSTLKIQRTERGDSAVYLCASSPREGRETQYFGPGTRLLVL.